This passage covers 10 T cell receptor beta chains from one sample sequenced in a study of OX40 agonist ivuxolimab in advanced cancers. The library was obtained by the immunoSEQ multiplex PCR assay. TCRdb re-hosts the immuneACCESS table, in-frame sequences only. Its copies lack some clones; in the studies checked, an unresolved V gene accounts for under half of them, and the cause for the rest is not known. The sample table shows about 30,000 clones, and 80% to 90% are seen once. Of the sample, about a fifth falls within the top ten clones. The sample here was CD4+ or CD8+ T cells sorted from blood, taken in a trial of the OX40 agonist ivuxolimab. These receptors were collected from an adult with an advanced solid tumor such as melanoma, head and neck, liver or kidney cancer.

J is TRBJ2-4 and V is TRBV5-4; 7 nucleotides match TRBD1. V lost 2 bases and J lost 7; bases outside the gene matches: 9. The CDR3 is made up of 15 amino acids. Germline V gives CDR1 SGHNT, CDR2 YYREEE (reference sequence). The CDR3 region has the DNA TGTGCCAGCAGCTTTACAGGGGCGCTAACGAACATTCAGTACTTC. Its translation is CASSFTGALTNIQYF.

The CDR3 sequence is CASSYRVGSGGADTQYF. The CDR3, as DNA: TGTGCCAGCAGCTACCGCGTGGGGAGCGGGGGGGCAGATACGCAGTATTTT. The gene calls are TRBV4-2 and TRBJ2-3; 10 nucleotides match TRBD2. Germline-derived CDR1 and CDR2 are LGHNA and YNFKEQ. Germline trimming cut 5 bases from V and 4 bases from J; bases unmatched to any gene: 12. This CDR3 is 17 amino acids long.

In regard to this clone: Other DNA sequences in the same sample also yield this CDR3. J is TRBJ2-5 and V is TRBV18; D uncertain. There are 13 residues in the CDR3. CDR1 is KGHSH and CDR2 is LQKENI in the germline V gene. With 2 bases removed from V and 2 bases from J, the gap between germline ends came to 6 bases. CDR3 coding DNA: TGTGCCAGCTCACCAGGGCAGCAAGAGACCCAGTACTTC. It translates to CASSPGQQETQYF. Full variable domain (outside the CDR3, taken from reference TRBV18 and TRBJ2-5): NAGVMQNPRHLVRRRGQEARLRCSPMKGHSHVYWYRQLPEEGLKFMVYLQKENIIDESGMPKERFSAEFPKEGPSILRIQQVVRGDSAAYFCASSPGQQETQYFGPGTRLLVL.

The chain joins TRBV7-7 to TRBJ2-2; D is possibly TRBD1 or TRBD2 (6 bases each). CDR3 length equals 13 residues. From germline, CDR1 is SSHAT and CDR2 FNYEAQ (reference sequence). Trimming stripped 5 bases from V and 6 bases from J, with 10 bases between. The CDR3 reads CASSPGAAGELFF. The CDR3 nucleotides read TGTGCCAGCAGCCCGGGGGCAGCCGGGGAGCTGTTTTTT.

This clone has just one count. The V call is TRBV6-5, the J call TRBJ1-4; 9 bases line up with TRBD1. Per germline, CDR1 MNHEY and CDR2 SVGAGI. There are 15 residues in the CDR3. The V and J ends lost 6 bases and 0 bases, in that order; junction bases with no gene match: 2. CDR3 sequence: CASRTGGATNEKLFF. CDR3 DNA sequence: TGTGCCAGCAGGACAGGGGGAGCAACTAATGAAAAACTGTTTTTT.

V gene TRBV28 combines with J gene TRBJ2-7; 11 positions match TRBD1. The junction had 7 bases not matched to a gene; V was cut back by 5 bases and J by 4 bases. This CDR3 has 15 residues. The germline gives CDR1 MDHEN, CDR2 SYDVKM. Written as DNA, the CDR3 is TGTGCCAGCAGTCTAGGGACAGGGGGTAAATACGAGCAGTACTTC. Translating it yields CASSLGTGGKYEQYF. Based on the CDR3 plus reference TRBV28 and TRBJ2-7, the full variable domain is DVKVTQSSRYLVKRTGEKVFLECVQDMDHENMFWYRQDPGLGLRLIYFSYDVKMKEKGDIPEGYSVSREKKERFSLILESASTNQTSMYLCASSLGTGGKYEQYFGPGTRLTVT.

This clone appeared a single time. V and J are TRBV5-1 and TRBJ1-3; D ambiguous. V was trimmed by 5 bases and J by 4 bases, leaving 13 bases between them. CDR1 is SGHRS and CDR2 is YFSETQ in the germline V gene. The CDR3 totals 14 residues. This chain's CDR3 is CASRDDIVGNTIYF. In nucleotides, the CDR3 is TGCGCCAGCAGGGACGACATTGTCGGAAACACCATATATTTT.

The rearrangement links TRBV14 to TRBJ1-2, with D maybe TRBD1 (5 bases). Trimming stripped 3 bases from V and 7 bases from J, with 12 bases between. The germline V gene has CDR1 SGHDN and CDR2 FVKESK. CDR3 length: 13 residues. DNA for the CDR3: TGTGCCAGCAGCCAGGGCAGGGTGGCTGGCTACACCTTC. It codes for CASSQGRVAGYTF.

J is TRBJ1-1 and V is TRBV2, with D unresolved. Trimming pared 7 bases from V and 1 base from J, leaving 10 bases between. Germline values: CDR1 SNHLY, CDR2 FYNNEI. This CDR3 contains 13 residues. The CDR3 DNA reads TGTGCCAGCAAGAGCGAAAGGAACACTGAAGCTTTCTTT. It specifies CASKSERNTEAFF.

With regard to this clone: The same CDR3 can be traced to other DNA sequences in this sample. The chain has TRBV7-3 and TRBJ2-1, with D possibly being TRBD1 or TRBD2 (5 bases each). V lost 4 bases and J 5 bases, leaving 9 bases between the germline ends. This CDR3 has 13 residues. The V gene's germline CDR1 is SGHTA and CDR2 FQGTGA. CDR3 bases: TGTGCCAGCAGCTGGGACGGAAACAATGAGCAGTTCTTC. Translated, it gives CASSWDGNNEQFF.